This T cell receptor (beta chain) was observed in a study of T cell responses to AZD1222 COVID-19 vaccine. TCRdb's copy holds only in-frame clones and misses some; the assay was immunoSEQ multiplex PCR. The table includes around 100,000 clones, 80% to 90% detected once. The ends were cut back, 5 bases at V and 4 bases at J, with 16 bases in the middle. This CDR3 is built from 15 residues. Germline CDR1 reads SGHTA; CDR2 reads FQGTGA. This rearrangement joins TRBV7-3 to TRBJ2-3, with D perhaps TRBD2 (6 bases). The sample here was peripheral blood, taken on day 0 of AZD1222 vaccination. The clonotype originates from an adult in good health. The CDR3 protein is CASSPTGTPPDTQYF. The CDR3 DNA is TGTGCCAGCAGCCCGACCGGGACTCCCCCAGATACGCAGTATTTT.